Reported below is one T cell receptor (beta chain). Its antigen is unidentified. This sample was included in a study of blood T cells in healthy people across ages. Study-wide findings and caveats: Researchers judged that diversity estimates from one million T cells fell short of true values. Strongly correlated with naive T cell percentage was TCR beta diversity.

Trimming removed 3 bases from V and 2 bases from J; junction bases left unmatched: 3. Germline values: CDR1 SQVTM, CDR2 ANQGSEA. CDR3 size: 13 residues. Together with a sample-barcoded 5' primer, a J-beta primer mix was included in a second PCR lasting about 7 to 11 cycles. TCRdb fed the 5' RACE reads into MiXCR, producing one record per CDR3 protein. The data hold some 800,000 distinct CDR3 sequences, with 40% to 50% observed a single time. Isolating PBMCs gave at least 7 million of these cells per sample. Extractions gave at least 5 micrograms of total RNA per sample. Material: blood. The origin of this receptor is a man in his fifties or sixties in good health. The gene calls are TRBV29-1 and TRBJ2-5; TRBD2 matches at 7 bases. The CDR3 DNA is TGCAGCGTTGAGGGGGGGGATCAAGAGACCCAGTACTTC. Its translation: CSVEGGDQETQYF. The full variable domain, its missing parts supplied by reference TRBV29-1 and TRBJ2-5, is SAVISQKPSRDICQRGTSLTIQCQVDSQVTMMFWYRQQPGQSLTLIATANQGSEATYESGFVIDKFPISRPNLTFSTLTVSNMSPEDSSIYLCSVEGGDQETQYFGPGTRLLVL.